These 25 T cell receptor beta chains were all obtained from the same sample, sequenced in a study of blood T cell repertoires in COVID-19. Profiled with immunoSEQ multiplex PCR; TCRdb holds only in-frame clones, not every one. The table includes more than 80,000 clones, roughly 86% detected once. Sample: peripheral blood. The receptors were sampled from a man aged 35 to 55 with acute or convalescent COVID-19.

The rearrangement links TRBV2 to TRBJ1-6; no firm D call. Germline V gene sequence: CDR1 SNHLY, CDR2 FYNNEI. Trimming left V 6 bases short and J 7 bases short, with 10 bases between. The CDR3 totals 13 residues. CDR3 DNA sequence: TGTGCCAGCAGACAGAACGAAAATTCACCCCTCCACTTT. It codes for CASRQNENSPLHF.

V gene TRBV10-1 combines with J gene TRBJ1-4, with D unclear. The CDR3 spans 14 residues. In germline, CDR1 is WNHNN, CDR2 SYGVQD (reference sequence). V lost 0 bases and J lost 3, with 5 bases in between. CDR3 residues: CASSESESNEKLFF. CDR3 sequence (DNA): TGCGCCAGCAGTGAGTCGGAGTCTAATGAAAAACTGTTTTTT.

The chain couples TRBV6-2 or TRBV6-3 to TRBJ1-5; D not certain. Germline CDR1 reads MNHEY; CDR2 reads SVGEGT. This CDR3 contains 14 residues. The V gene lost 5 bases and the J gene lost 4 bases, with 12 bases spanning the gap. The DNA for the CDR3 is TGTGCCAGCAGTGACCGAGGGAGGAATCAGCCCCAGCATTTT. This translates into CASSDRGRNQPQHF.

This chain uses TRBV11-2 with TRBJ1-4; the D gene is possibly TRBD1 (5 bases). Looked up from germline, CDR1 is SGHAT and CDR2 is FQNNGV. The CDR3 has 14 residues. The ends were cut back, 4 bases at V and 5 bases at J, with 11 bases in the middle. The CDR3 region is CASSSTGGNEKLFF. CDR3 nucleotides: TGTGCCAGCAGCTCGACGGGGGGAAATGAAAAACTGTTTTTT.

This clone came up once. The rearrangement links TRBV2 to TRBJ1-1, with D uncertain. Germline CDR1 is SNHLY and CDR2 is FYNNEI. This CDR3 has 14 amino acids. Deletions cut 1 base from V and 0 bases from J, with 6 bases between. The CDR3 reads CASSEGGMNTEAFF. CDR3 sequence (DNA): TGTGCCAGCAGTGAAGGCGGGATGAACACTGAAGCTTTCTTT.

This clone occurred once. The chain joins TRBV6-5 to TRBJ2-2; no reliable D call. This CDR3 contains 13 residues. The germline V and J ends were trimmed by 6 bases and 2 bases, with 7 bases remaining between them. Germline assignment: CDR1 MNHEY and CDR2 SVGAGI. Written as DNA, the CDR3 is TGTGCCAGCAGGATGCTAAACACCGGGGAGCTGTTTTTT. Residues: CASRMLNTGELFF.

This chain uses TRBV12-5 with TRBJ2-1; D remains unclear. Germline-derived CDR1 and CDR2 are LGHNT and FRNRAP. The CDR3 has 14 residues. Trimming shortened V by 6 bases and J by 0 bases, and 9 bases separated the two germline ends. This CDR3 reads CASGPSSSYNEQFF. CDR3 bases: TGTGCTAGTGGCCCGTCGAGCTCCTACAATGAGCAGTTCTTC.

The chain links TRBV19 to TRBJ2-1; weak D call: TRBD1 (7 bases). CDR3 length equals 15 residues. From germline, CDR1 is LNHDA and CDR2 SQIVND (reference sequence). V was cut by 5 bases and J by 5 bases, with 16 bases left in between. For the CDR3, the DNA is TGTGCCAGTAGTCGGGGGACAGACGTCCACAATGAGCAGTTCTTC. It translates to CASSRGTDVHNEQFF.

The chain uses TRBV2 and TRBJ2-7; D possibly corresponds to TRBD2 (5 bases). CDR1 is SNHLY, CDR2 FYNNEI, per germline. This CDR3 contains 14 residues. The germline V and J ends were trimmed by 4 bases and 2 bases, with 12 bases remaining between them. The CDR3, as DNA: TGTGCCAGCAGTGTCGAGAGGGAACCCTACGAGCAGTACTTC. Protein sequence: CASSVEREPYEQYF.

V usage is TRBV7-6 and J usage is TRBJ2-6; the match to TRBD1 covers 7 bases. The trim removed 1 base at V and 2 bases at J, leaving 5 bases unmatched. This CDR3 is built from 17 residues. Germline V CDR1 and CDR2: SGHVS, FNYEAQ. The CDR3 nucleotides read TGTGCCAGCAGCTTAGGACAGGGTACCCCTGGGGCCAACGTCCTGACTTTC. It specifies CASSLGQGTPGANVLTF.

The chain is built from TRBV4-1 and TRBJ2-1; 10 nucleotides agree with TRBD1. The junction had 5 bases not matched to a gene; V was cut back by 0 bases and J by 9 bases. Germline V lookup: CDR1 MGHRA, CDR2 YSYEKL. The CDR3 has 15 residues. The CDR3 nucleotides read TGCGCCAGCAGCCAAGACGGACAGGGGGTGGCTGAGCAGTTCTTC. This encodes CASSQDGQGVAEQFF.

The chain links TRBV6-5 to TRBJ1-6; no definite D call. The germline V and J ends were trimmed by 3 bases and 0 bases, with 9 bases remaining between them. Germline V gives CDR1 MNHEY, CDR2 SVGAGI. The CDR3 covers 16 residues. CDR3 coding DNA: TGTGCCAGCAGTTATCTAGGCCGCTCCTATAATTCACCCCTCCACTTT. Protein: CASSYLGRSYNSPLHF.

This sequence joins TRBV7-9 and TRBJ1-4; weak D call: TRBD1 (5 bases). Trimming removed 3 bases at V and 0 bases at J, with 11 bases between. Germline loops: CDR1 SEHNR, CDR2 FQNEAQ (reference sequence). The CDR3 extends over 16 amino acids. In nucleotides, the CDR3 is TGTGCCAGCAGCTTCCTGGGGGGTGCAACTAATGAAAAACTGTTTTTT. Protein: CASSFLGGATNEKLFF.

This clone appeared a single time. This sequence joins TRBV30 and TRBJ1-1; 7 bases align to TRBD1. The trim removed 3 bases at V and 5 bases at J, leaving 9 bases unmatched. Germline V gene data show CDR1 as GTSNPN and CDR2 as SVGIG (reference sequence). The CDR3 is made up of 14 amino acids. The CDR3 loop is CAWRHRGRGTEAFF. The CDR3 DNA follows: TGTGCCTGGAGGCACAGGGGACGGGGGACTGAAGCTTTCTTT.

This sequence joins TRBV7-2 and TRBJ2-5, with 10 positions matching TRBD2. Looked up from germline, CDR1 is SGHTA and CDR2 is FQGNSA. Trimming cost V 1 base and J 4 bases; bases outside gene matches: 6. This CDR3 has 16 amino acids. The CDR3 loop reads CASSLGASGGGETQYF. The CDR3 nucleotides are TGTGCCAGCAGCTTAGGTGCTAGCGGGGGAGGAGAGACCCAGTACTTC.

CDR3: CASSYSNRDSPLHF. As DNA, the CDR3 is TGTGCCAGCAGTTACTCCAACAGGGACTCACCCCTCCACTTT. The chain links TRBV6-5 to TRBJ1-6; tentative D call: TRBD1 (6 bases). V gave up 0 bases and J gave up 10 bases, with 10 bases separating them. Germline CDR1 is MNHEY and CDR2 is SVGAGI. The CDR3 has 14 amino acids.

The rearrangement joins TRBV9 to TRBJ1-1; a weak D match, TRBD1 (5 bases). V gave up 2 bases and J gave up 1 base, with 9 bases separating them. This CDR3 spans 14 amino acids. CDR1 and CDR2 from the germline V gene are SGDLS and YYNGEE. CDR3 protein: CASSVGGENTEAFF. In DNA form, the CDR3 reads TGTGCCAGCAGCGTCGGGGGGGAGAACACTGAAGCTTTCTTT.

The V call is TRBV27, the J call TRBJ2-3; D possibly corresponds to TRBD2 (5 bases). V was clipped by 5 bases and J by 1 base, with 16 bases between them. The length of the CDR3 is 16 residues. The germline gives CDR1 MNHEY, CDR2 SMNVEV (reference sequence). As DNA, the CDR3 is TGTGCCAGCAGTGGCCCGACTACTACAGGCACAGATACGCAGTATTTT. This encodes CASSGPTTTGTDTQYF.

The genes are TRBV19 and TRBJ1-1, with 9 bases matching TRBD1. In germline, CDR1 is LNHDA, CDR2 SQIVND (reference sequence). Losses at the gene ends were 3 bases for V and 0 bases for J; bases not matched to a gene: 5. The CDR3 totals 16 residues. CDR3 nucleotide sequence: TGTGCCAGTAGTATGTCGGGACAGGGCCTGAACACTGAAGCTTTCTTT. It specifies CASSMSGQGLNTEAFF.

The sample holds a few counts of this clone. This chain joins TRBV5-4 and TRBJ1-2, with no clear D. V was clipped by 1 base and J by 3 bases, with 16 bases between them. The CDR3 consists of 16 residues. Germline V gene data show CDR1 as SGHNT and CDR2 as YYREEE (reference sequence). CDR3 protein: CASSLILDWSDYGYTF. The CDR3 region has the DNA TGTGCCAGCAGCTTGATTTTAGATTGGTCGGACTATGGCTACACCTTC.

The CDR3 DNA follows: TGTGCCAGCAGACAGGGACTAGCGTACAATGAGCAGTTCTTC. This sequence encodes CASRQGLAYNEQFF. This chain joins TRBV6-5 and TRBJ2-1; 10 bases match TRBD2. Unmatched junction bases numbered 3, after V lost 6 bases and J lost 4 bases. Germline V gene data show CDR1 as MNHEY and CDR2 as SVGAGI. This CDR3 comprises 14 residues.

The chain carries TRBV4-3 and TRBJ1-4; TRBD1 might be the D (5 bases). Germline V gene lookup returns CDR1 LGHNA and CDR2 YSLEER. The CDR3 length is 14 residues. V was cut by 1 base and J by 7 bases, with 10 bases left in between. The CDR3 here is CASSQGRGSEKLFF. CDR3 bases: TGCGCCAGCAGCCAAGGGAGGGGAAGTGAAAAACTGTTTTTT.

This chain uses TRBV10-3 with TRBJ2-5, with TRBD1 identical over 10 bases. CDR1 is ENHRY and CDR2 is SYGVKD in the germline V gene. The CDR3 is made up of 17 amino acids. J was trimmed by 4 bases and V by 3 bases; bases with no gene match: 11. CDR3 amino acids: CAISDRRTGGSGETQYF. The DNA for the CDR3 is TGTGCCATCAGTGATCGTAGGACAGGGGGAAGTGGAGAGACCCAGTACTTC.

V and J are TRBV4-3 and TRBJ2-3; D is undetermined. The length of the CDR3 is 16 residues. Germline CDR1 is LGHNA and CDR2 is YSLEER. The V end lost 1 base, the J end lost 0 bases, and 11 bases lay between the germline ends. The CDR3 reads CASSQGGVTSTDTQYF. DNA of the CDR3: TGCGCCAGCAGCCAAGGCGGAGTTACTAGCACAGATACGCAGTATTTT.

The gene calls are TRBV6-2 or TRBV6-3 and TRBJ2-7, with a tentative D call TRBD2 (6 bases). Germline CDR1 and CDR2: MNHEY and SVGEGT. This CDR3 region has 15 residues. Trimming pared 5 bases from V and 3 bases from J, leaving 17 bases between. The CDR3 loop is CASSARDGQHYEQYF. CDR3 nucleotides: TGTGCCAGCAGTGCGCGGGACGGACAACACTACGAGCAGTACTTC.